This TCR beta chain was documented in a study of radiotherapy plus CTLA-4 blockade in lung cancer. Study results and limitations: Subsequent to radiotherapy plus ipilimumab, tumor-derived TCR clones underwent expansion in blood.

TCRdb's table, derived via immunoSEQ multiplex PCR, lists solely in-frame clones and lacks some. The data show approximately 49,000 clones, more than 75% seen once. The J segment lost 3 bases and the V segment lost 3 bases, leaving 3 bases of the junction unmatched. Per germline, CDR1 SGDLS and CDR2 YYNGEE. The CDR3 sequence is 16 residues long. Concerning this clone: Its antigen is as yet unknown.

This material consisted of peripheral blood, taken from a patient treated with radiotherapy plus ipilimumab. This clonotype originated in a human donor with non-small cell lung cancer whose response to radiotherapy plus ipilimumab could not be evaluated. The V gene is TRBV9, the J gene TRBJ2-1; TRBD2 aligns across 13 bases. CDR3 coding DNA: TGTGCCAGCAGCGGGGGACTAGCGGGGTACTACAATGAGCAGTTCTTC. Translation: CASSGGLAGYYNEQFF.